The entry that follows covers one T cell receptor beta chain sequence. What antigen it recognizes has not been identified. Germline is not matched at one junction end, which may reflect a read error. The CDR3, from cysteine to phenylalanine, totals 15 residues. Solely the CDR3 DNA is kept, with 45 bases framed from the first base. The germline V gene (reference sequence) provides CDR1 LNHDA and CDR2 SQIVND. Library method: the immunoSEQ multiplex PCR assay. The immuneACCESS repertoire file appears here via TCRdb, limited to in-frame rearrangements. These files lack a portion of the clones; in checked studies, under half of the deficit traces to unresolved V genes, and the cause of the others is not known. The sample table contains some 76,000 clones; only one count was recorded for approximately 88% of them. The biggest ten clones account for about 9.9% of the sample. These data belong to a study of control samples from healthy donors and cancer patients (dated by TCRdb to the early 2020s).

The V and J segments used are TRBV19 and TRBJ1-5; TRBD1 fits 7 bases in the junction. Specimen: PBMCs. This TCR derives from a woman between 45 and 65 years old with colorectal cancer. The DNA reads as follows: TGTGCCAGTAGTTTGACAGGGCACGCAAATCAGCCCCGGCATTTT. This codes for CASSLTGHANQPRHF.